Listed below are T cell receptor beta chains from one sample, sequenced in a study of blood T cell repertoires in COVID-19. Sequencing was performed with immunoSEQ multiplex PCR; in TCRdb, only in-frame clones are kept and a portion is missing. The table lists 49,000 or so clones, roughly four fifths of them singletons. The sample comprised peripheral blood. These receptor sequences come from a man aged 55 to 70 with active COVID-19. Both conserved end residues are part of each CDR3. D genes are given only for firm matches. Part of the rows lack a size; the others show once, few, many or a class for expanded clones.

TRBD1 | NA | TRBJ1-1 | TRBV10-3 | TGTGCCATCAGGGACAGGGCCATGAACACTGAAGCTTTCTTT | CAIRDRAMNTEAFF
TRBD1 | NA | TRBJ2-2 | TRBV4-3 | TGCGCCAGCAGCTCCAGACAGGGAGTCGGGGAGCTGTTTTTT | CASSSRQGVGELFF
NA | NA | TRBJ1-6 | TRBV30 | TGTGCCTGGATTAAGCGTACAGGGAACAATTCACCCCTCCACTTT | CAWIKRTGNNSPLHF
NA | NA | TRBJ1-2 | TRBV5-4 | TGTGCCAGCAGCCCACAGGGATTGGCTAACTATGGCTACACCTTC | CASSPQGLANYGYTF
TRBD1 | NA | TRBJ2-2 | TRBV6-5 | TGTGCCAGCAGTCGGGACAGGGGAGACACCGGGGAGCTGTTTTTT | CASSRDRGDTGELFF
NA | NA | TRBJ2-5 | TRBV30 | TGTGCCTGGAGTGTCTTGAGGGGGGGAAGAGAGACCCAGTACTTC | CAWSVLRGGRETQYF
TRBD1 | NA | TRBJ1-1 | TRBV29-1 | TGCAGCGCCCACAGGGGGTCGGGGAACACTGAAGCTTTCTTT | CSAHRGSGNTEAFF
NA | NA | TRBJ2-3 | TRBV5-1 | TGCGCCAGCAGCCCCGGGACATACACAGATACGCAGTATTTT | CASSPGTYTDTQYF
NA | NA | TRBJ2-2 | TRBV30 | TGTGCCTGGAGTGTAGGGGGGGCCGGGGAGCTGTTTTTT | CAWSVGGAGELFF
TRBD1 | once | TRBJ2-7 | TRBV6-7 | TGTGCCAGCAGTCTTCCCGGGACAGGGGATGTCTACGAGCAGTACTTC | CASSLPGTGDVYEQYF
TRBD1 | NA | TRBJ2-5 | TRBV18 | TGTGCCAGCTCGGCTGACAGGGTAGAGACCCAGTACTTC | CASSADRVETQYF
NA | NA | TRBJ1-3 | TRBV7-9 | TGTGCCAGCAGCTTAAATTGGGCGCTGGCTTCTGGAAACACCATATATTTT | CASSLNWALASGNTIYF
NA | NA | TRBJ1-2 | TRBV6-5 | TGTGCCAGCAGAGCTACAGGGTTGTTTGGCTACACCTTC | CASRATGLFGYTF
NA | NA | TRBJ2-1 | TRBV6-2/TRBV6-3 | TGTGCCAGCAGTCTAGCCTATGAGCAGTTCTTC | CASSLAYEQFF
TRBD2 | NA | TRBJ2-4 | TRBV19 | TGTGCCAGTAGTATAGATAATGGCGGGGGAGCCAAAAACATTCAGTACTTC | CASSIDNGGGAKNIQYF
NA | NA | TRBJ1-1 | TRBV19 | TGTGCCAGTACCCTGGGGGGGTGGACTGAAGCTTTCTTT | CASTLGGWTEAFF
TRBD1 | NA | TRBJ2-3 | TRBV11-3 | TGTGCCAGCAGCTTAGGTGGTGGACAGGGTTTCACAGATACGCAGTATTTT | CASSLGGGQGFTDTQYF
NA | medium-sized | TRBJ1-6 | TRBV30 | TGTGCCTGGGGCCTTTTGAATTCACCCCTCCACTTT | CAWGLLNSPLHF
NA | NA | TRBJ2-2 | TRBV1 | TGCACCAGCAGCCCCGGACTAGCGGGGGGGAACACCGGGGAGCTGTTTTTT | CTSSPGLAGGNTGELFF
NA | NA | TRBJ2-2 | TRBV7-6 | TGTGCCAGCAGTAGACTGAACACCGGGGAGCTGTTTTTT | CASSRLNTGELFF
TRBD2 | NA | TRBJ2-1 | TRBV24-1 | TGTGCCACCAGTGACCCCGGGGGGACCAACTACAATGAGCAGTTCTTC | CATSDPGGTNYNEQFF
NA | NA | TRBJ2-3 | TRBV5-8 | TGTGCCAGCAGCTCCAACAGGGTCACAGATACGCAGTATTTT | CASSSNRVTDTQYF
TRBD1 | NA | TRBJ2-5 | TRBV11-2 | TGTGCCAGCAGCTTCGGGGGGACAGGGCAAGAGACCCAGTACTTC | CASSFGGTGQETQYF
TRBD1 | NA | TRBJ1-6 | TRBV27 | TGTGCCCCTTATCGCGTTCAACAGGGGACCTATAATTCACCCCTCCACTTT | CAPYRVQQGTYNSPLHF
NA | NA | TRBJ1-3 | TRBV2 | TGTGCCAGCAGTGATGCCAGGGCTTACTCTGGAAACACCATATATTTT | CASSDARAYSGNTIYF
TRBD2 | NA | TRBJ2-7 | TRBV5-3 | TGTGCCAGAAGCTTGGTACTAGCGGGCCCTTGTCTCACCTCCTACGAGCAGTACTTC | CARSLVLAGPCLTSYEQYF
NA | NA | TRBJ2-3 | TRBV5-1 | TGCGCCAGCAGCCCGACCCCAGCGGGCCTCACAGATACGCAGTATTTT | CASSPTPAGLTDTQYF
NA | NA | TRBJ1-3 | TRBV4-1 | TGCGCCAGCAGCCAGACCGGGAACTCTGGAAACACCATATATTTT | CASSQTGNSGNTIYF
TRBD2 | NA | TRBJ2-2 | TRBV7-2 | TGTGCCAGCAGCCCTGGACTAGCGGGAACCGGGGAGCTGTTTTTT | CASSPGLAGTGELFF
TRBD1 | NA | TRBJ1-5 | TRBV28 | TGTGCCATCTTACGACAGGGAAGTTTCGATCAGCCCCAGCATTTT | CAILRQGSFDQPQHF
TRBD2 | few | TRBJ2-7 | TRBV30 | TGTGCCTGGAGTCTAGCGGGAGACTACGAGCAGTACTTC | CAWSLAGDYEQYF
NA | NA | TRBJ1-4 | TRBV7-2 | TGTGCCAGCAGCTTCCAGGGGTGGGAAAAACTGTTTTTT | CASSFQGWEKLFF
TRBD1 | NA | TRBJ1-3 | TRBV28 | TGTGCCAGCAGTTTGTATACAGGGGTAGGAAACACCATATATTTT | CASSLYTGVGNTIYF
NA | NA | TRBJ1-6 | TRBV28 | TGTGCCAGCAGTTCGAGGGCAGAGGGTGTCGGGGCCTATAATTCACCCCTCCACTTT | CASSSRAEGVGAYNSPLHF
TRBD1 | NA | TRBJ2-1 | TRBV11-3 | TGTGCCAGCAGCCTGGACAGGGGGCGCGGAAATGAGCAGTTCTTC | CASSLDRGRGNEQFF
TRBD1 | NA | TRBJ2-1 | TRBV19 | TGTGCCAGTAGTATACTGGGGGACAGGCAGTTCTTC | CASSILGDRQFF
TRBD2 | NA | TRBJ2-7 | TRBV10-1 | TGCGCCAGCAGCGGGGGACTAGTCCAATCCTACGAGCAGTACTTC | CASSGGLVQSYEQYF
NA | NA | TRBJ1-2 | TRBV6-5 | TGTGCTCACAACGTGGCTAACTATGGCTACACCTTC | CAHNVANYGYTF
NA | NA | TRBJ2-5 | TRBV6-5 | TGTGCCAGCAGTCAGCAGGGGACCCAGTACTTC | CASSQQGTQYF
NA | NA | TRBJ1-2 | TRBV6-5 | TGTGCCAGCAGTTACGAAGGGGCCCGCGGCTATGGCTACACCTTC | CASSYEGARGYGYTF